These T cell receptor beta chains were read from a single sample in a study of OX40 agonist ivuxolimab in advanced cancers. Assay: immunoSEQ multiplex PCR; the TCRdb copy retains only in-frame clones and omits some. Of 75,000 to 100,000 clones listed, under 85% are singletons. Source: CD4+ or CD8+ T cells sorted from blood, taken in a trial of the OX40 agonist ivuxolimab. These receptors were taken from an adult with an advanced solid tumor such as melanoma, head and neck, liver or kidney cancer. Both conserved end residues are part of each CDR3. A D gene is named only where the DNA matches it firmly. Clone size is given for some rows only: seen once, a few or many times, or a class if the clone is expanded.

J	V	D	size	CDR3	DNA
TRBJ2-3	TRBV5-1	TRBD2	NA	CASSLGRGFSTDTQYF	TGCGCCAGCAGCCTCGGGAGGGGATTCAGCACAGATACGCAGTATTTT
TRBJ2-7	TRBV10-3	NA	NA	CAISEPGYEQYF	TGTGCCATCAGTGAGCCCGGCTACGAGCAGTACTTC
TRBJ1-2	TRBV7-9	NA	few	CASSPGQGNYGYTF	TGTGCCAGCAGCCCTGGCCAGGGGAACTATGGCTACACCTTC
TRBJ2-7	TRBV7-7	TRBD2	NA	CASSSGLASEQYF	TGTGCCAGCAGCTCGGGACTAGCGAGCGAGCAGTACTTC
TRBJ2-3	TRBV9	TRBD1	NA	CASSAPPGTGVRDTQYF	TGTGCCAGCAGCGCACCCCCCGGGACAGGGGTGAGAGATACGCAGTATTTT
TRBJ1-3	TRBV4-1	TRBD1	NA	CASSHKTGADTIYF	TGCGCCAGCAGCCATAAGACAGGGGCAGACACCATATATTTT
TRBJ1-3	TRBV30	NA	NA	CAWTDRSSGNTIYF	TGTGCCTGGACTGACAGGAGCTCTGGAAACACCATATATTTT
TRBJ2-7	TRBV7-9	NA	NA	CASSLGDKSYEQYF	TGTGCCAGCAGCTTAGGGGACAAATCCTACGAGCAGTACTTC
TRBJ2-1	TRBV7-3	NA	NA	CASSLRRGSYNEQFF	TGTGCCAGCAGCTTAAGGCGGGGCTCCTACAATGAGCAGTTCTTC
TRBJ1-2	TRBV6-1	NA	few	CASSGRGDTGYTF	TGTGCCAGCAGTGGACGAGGAGACACTGGCTACACCTTC